The 21 T cell receptor beta chains given below trace back to one sample, sequenced in a study of PD-1 blockade in mismatch repair-deficient tumors (dated by TCRdb to about 2017). Library preparation employed the immunoSEQ multiplex PCR assay. TCRdb obtained this table from immuneACCESS and retained in-frame rearrangements with V and J assigned. These tables miss some clones; where compared with another copy, unresolved V genes account for less than half of the shortfall, and the remainder is unexplained. The sample data list 77,000 or so clones, and around 80% of these were observed just once. Less than 6.5% of the sample belongs to the ten largest clones. Sequences were derived from peripheral blood, sampled 44 weeks after starting pembrolizumab. These receptors originate from an adult with mismatch repair-deficient cancer.

This clone has a single count. The chain's CDR3 is CASRQERYNEQFF. The CDR3 region has the DNA TGTGCCAGCAGACAGGAACGTTACAATGAGCAGTTCTTC. The chain recombines TRBV7-6 with TRBJ2-1; D possibly corresponds to TRBD1 (5 bases). CDR1 and CDR2 (germline): SGHVS, FNYEAQ. V was cut by 6 bases and J by 4 bases, with 10 bases left in between. This CDR3 is built from 13 residues.

The genes are TRBV11-2 and TRBJ2-1; 7 positions agree with TRBD2. The length of the CDR3 is 15 residues. V lost 5 bases to trimming and J lost 7 bases; unmatched junction nucleotides: 11. The germline V gene has CDR1 SGHAT and CDR2 FQNNGV. The CDR3 coding sequence is TGTGCCAGCAGCCGGACTAGACTAGATGGAAATGAGCAGTTCTTC. It is translated as CASSRTRLDGNEQFF.

This chain links TRBV27 with TRBJ2-3; unclear D gene. Germline values: CDR1 MNHEY, CDR2 SMNVEV (reference sequence). Trimming shortened V by 11 bases and J by 0 bases, and 21 bases separated the two germline ends. This CDR3 has 16 amino acids. The CDR3 sequence is CASAAIATSSTDTQYF. DNA for the CDR3: TGTGCCTCCGCAGCAATAGCTACATCAAGCACAGATACGCAGTATTTT.

This chain connects TRBV11-2 to TRBJ2-7; D unresolved. The CDR3 is 11 residues long. V shed 6 bases and J shed 3 bases, with 6 bases lying between them. Germline lookup yields CDR1 SGHAT and CDR2 FQNNGV. The CDR3 bases are TGTGCCAGCAGGTTCAGCTACGAGCAGTACTTC. Protein sequence: CASRFSYEQYF.

The chain combines TRBV19 with TRBJ1-1; perhaps TRBD1 as D (5 bases). The V end lost 1 base, the J end lost 5 bases, and 11 bases lay between the germline ends. Germline V gene sequence: CDR1 LNHDA, CDR2 SQIVND (reference sequence). CDR3 length: 14 amino acids. CDR3 bases: TGTGCCAGTAGTATAGGAAAGGGGAAGACTGAAGCTTTCTTT. It yields the protein CASSIGKGKTEAFF. The complete variable domain, with remaining parts taken from reference TRBV19 and TRBJ1-1, reads DGGITQSPKYLFRKEGQNVTLSCEQNLNHDAMYWYRQDPGQGLRLIYYSQIVNDFQKGDIAEGYSVSREKKESFPLTVTSAQKNPTAFYLCASSIGKGKTEAFFGQGTRLTVV.

V and J are TRBV29-1 and TRBJ1-1, with 7 bases aligning to TRBD1. The germline V gene has CDR1 SQVTM and CDR2 ANQGSEA. The CDR3 loop spans 15 amino acids. The V and J ends lost 1 base and 5 bases, in that order; junction bases with no gene match: 10. CDR3 region: CSVEGKEQGGTEAFF. The CDR3 DNA is TGCAGCGTTGAAGGTAAGGAGCAGGGGGGGACTGAAGCTTTCTTT. Based on the CDR3 plus reference TRBV29-1 and TRBJ1-1, the full variable domain is SAVISQKPSRDICQRGTSLTIQCQVDSQVTMMFWYRQQPGQSLTLIATANQGSEATYESGFVIDKFPISRPNLTFSTLTVSNMSPEDSSIYLCSVEGKEQGGTEAFFGQGTRLTVV.

This clone has more than one count but fewer than ten. This chain uses TRBV25-1 with TRBJ2-7; D unclear. The germline gives CDR1 MGHDK, CDR2 SYGVNS. Deletions cut 3 bases from V and 4 bases from J, with 13 bases between. This CDR3 has 14 residues. Here the CDR3 DNA reads TGTGCCAGCAGTGATGCCAGGTCACCTTACGAGCAGTACTTC. This codes for CASSDARSPYEQYF.

The CDR3 nucleotides are TGTGCCAGCAGCTACAGGGGCTATGGCTACACCTTC. The encoded protein is CASSYRGYGYTF. The chain links TRBV5-8 to TRBJ1-2, with TRBD1 matching over 7 bases. Unmatched junction bases numbered 0, after V lost 3 bases and J lost 4 bases. This CDR3 region has 12 residues. Germline CDR1 reads SGHTS; CDR2 reads YDEGEE. The whole variable domain, remainder taken from reference TRBV5-8 and TRBJ1-2, is EAGVTQSPTHLIKTRGQQATLRCSPISGHTSVYWYQQALGLGLQFLLWYDEGEERNRGNFPPRFSGRQFPNYSSELNVNALELEDSALYLCASSYRGYGYTFGSGTRLTVV.

The chain combines TRBV14 with TRBJ2-4; TRBD1 agrees at 7 bases. This CDR3 contains 16 residues. J gave up 6 bases and V 4 bases, and 12 bases lay outside the gene matches. The germline gives CDR1 SGHDN, CDR2 FVKESK. Written as DNA, the CDR3 is TGTGCCAGCAGCCCCGGGCGCTGGCAGGGGGTAAACATTCAGTACTTC. This codes for CASSPGRWQGVNIQYF.

CDR3: CASSYSNSAEAQYF. The DNA for the CDR3 is TGTGCCAGCAGTTACTCGAACAGCGCCGAGGCCCAGTACTTC. The chain carries TRBV6-5 and TRBJ2-5; D remains ambiguous. This CDR3 has 14 amino acids. In germline, CDR1 is MNHEY, CDR2 SVGAGI. Trimming stripped 0 bases from V and 9 bases from J, with 14 bases between.

This clone turned up a few times. The chain carries TRBV2 and TRBJ1-2; tentatively, D is TRBD1 (6 bases). Germline lookup yields CDR1 SNHLY and CDR2 FYNNEI. This CDR3 region has 14 residues. Trimming removed 6 bases at V and 0 bases at J, with 11 bases between. CDR3 region: CASRADSSNYGYTF. DNA for the CDR3: TGTGCCAGCAGGGCGGACAGCTCTAACTATGGCTACACCTTC. Filled out from reference TRBV2 and TRBJ1-2, the complete variable domain reads EPEVTQTPSHQVTQMGQEVILRCVPISNHLYFYWYRQILGQKVEFLVSFYNNEISEKSEIFDDQFSVERPDGSNFTLKIRSTKLEDSAMYFCASRADSSNYGYTFGSGTRLTVV.

The rearrangement links TRBV7-9 to TRBJ2-7; 7 positions agree with TRBD1. The V and J ends lost 5 bases and 3 bases, in that order; junction bases with no gene match: 10. In germline, CDR1 is SEHNR, CDR2 FQNEAQ (reference sequence). The CDR3 sequence is 15 residues long. Here the CDR3 reads CASSHPGTEIYEQYF. CDR3 DNA: TGTGCCAGCAGCCACCCCGGGACAGAGATCTACGAGCAGTACTTC.

CDR3 nucleotides: TGTGCCAGCAGTGGGGAGCGGGACCTACAAGAGACCCAGTACTTC. Amino acid sequence: CASSGERDLQETQYF. The chain recombines TRBV2 with TRBJ2-5; 7 nucleotides agree with TRBD2. The length of the CDR3 is 15 residues. Germline CDR1 and CDR2: SNHLY and FYNNEI. The trim removed 4 bases at V and 2 bases at J, leaving 7 bases unmatched.

The rearrangement joins TRBV9 to TRBJ2-2, with a weak D call TRBD2 (5 bases). Germline CDR1 is SGDLS and CDR2 is YYNGEE. V lost 0 bases and J 5 bases, leaving 11 bases between the germline ends. The CDR3 totals 15 residues. Written as DNA, the CDR3 is TGTGCCAGCAGCGTAGCCGGGGTTGGAACCGGGGAGCTGTTTTTT. Translating it yields CASSVAGVGTGELFF.

V is TRBV11-3 and J is TRBJ1-1; possibly TRBD1 for D (6 bases). The CDR3 consists of 13 residues. Germline loops: CDR1 SGHNT, CDR2 YENEEA. V was pared by 0 bases and J by 7 bases, with 9 bases between. In DNA, the CDR3 is TGTGCCAGCAGCTTAGAACAGGGTGTTGAAGCTTTCTTT. Translated, it gives CASSLEQGVEAFF. Using reference TRBV11-3 and TRBJ1-1 for the parts outside the CDR3, the full variable domain is EAGVVQSPRYKIIEKKQPVAFWCNPISGHNTLYWYLQNLGQGPELLIRYENEEAVDDSQLPKDRFSAERLKGVDSTLKIQPAELGDSAVYLCASSLEQGVEAFFGQGTRLTVV.

J is TRBJ2-1 and V is TRBV6-1, with 8 bases lining up with TRBD2. V trimming: 11 bases; J trimming: 7 bases; junction bases outside the gene matches: 16. Looked up from germline, CDR1 is MNHNS and CDR2 is SASEGT. The length of the CDR3 is 15 residues. The CDR3 nucleotides are TGTGCCCTTACCGCCGGGAGCGGGAGTTTGAATGAGCAGTTCTTC. Its translation is CALTAGSGSLNEQFF.

V usage is TRBV5-3 and J usage is TRBJ1-2, with D unclear. Being an ORF, TRBV5-3 has a function that is uncertain. Deletions cut 3 bases from V and 8 bases from J, with 14 bases between. This CDR3 has 13 amino acids. This CDR3 is CARSSTWAGGYTF. The CDR3 bases are TGTGCCAGAAGCTCCACGTGGGCGGGCGGCTACACCTTC.

The chain uses TRBV7-2 and TRBJ1-1; D is uncertain. The CDR3 spans 15 residues. V lost 1 base and J lost 0, with 9 bases in between. Looked up from germline, CDR1 is SGHTA and CDR2 is FQGNSA. CDR3: CASSLGSTMNTEAFF. The CDR3 DNA reads TGTGCCAGCAGCTTAGGATCCACGATGAACACTGAAGCTTTCTTT. The complete variable domain, with remaining parts taken from reference TRBV7-2 and TRBJ1-1, reads GAGVSQSPSNKVTEKGKDVELRCDPISGHTALYWYRQSLGQGLEFLIYFQGNSAPDKSGLPSDRFSAERTGGSVSTLTIQRTQQEDSAVYLCASSLGSTMNTEAFFGQGTRLTVV.

The genes are TRBV19 and TRBJ1-1; 11 bases fit TRBD1. V trimming: 3 bases; J trimming: 1 base; junction bases outside the gene matches: 7. The CDR3 is 17 residues long. CDR1 LNHDA and CDR2 SQIVND come from the germline V gene (reference sequence). The CDR3 DNA is TGTGCCAGTAGTATCTCCGGGACAGGGGGACCGAACACTGAAGCTTTCTTT. It encodes CASSISGTGGPNTEAFF.

This chain links TRBV5-1 with TRBJ2-7, with 8 bases lining up with TRBD1. Per germline, CDR1 SGHRS and CDR2 YFSETQ. The J segment lost 5 bases and the V segment lost 2 bases, leaving 6 bases of the junction unmatched. This CDR3 region has 14 residues. CDR3 bases: TGCGCCAGCAGCTTTGGACAGGGAGGCGACGAGCAGTACTTC. This sequence encodes CASSFGQGGDEQYF.

V is TRBV14 and J is TRBJ1-3; D unresolved. V was trimmed by 0 bases and J by 1 base, leaving 7 bases between them. CDR1 is SGHDN and CDR2 is FVKESK in the germline V gene. CDR3 length: 15 residues. The CDR3 nucleotides are TGTGCCAGCAGCCAAGATTTCGATTCTGGAAACACCATATATTTT. Its translation: CASSQDFDSGNTIYF.